These 20 T cell receptor beta chains were sequenced from one sample in a study of blood T cell repertoires in COVID-19. Libraries were prepared by immunoSEQ multiplex PCR; TCRdb keeps only in-frame clonotypes and omits some of them. This sample has under 250,000 clones, with over 70% found just once. The sample consisted of peripheral blood. These receptors came from a woman in her seventies with acute or convalescent COVID-19.

The chain recombines TRBV30 with TRBJ1-6, with D possibly being TRBD1 (5 bases). The V end was cut by 0 bases, the J end by 3 bases, with 12 bases between. The CDR3 sequence is 16 residues long. Germline V lookup: CDR1 GTSNPN, CDR2 SVGIG (reference sequence). The CDR3 region has the DNA TGTGCCTGGAGTGTACCCTCGACAGACTATAATTCACCCCTCCACTTT. It encodes CAWSVPSTDYNSPLHF.

The chain uses TRBV7-9 and TRBJ1-2, with no clear D. The V gene's germline CDR1 is SEHNR and CDR2 FQNEAQ (reference sequence). The CDR3 has 16 amino acids. The V end lost 0 bases, the J end lost 7 bases, and 18 bases lay between the germline ends. For the CDR3, the DNA is TGTGCCAGCAGCTTAGCCGGGATGGGTTCCTTGGGTGGCTACACCTTC. It encodes CASSLAGMGSLGGYTF.

The genes are TRBV23-1 and TRBJ2-3; 8 nucleotides match TRBD2. Being an ORF, TRBV23-1 has a function that is uncertain. CDR3 length equals 20 residues. Unmatched junction bases numbered 19, after V lost 5 bases and J lost 0 bases. This CDR3 reads CASSKRGQGCPASSTDTQYF. The CDR3 bases are TGCGCCAGCAGTAAGCGGGGGCAGGGCTGCCCCGCGTCTAGCACAGATACGCAGTATTTT.

V is TRBV18 and J is TRBJ1-6, with D perhaps matching TRBD1 (5 bases). The CDR3 covers 15 residues. V lost 0 bases, J lost 10 bases, and 13 bases lay in between. Germline V gene sequence: CDR1 KGHSH, CDR2 LQKENI. The CDR3 region has the DNA TGTGCCAGCTCACCACCAACAGGACAAGGGTCACCCCTCCACTTT. Residues: CASSPPTGQGSPLHF.

The J gene is TRBJ1-1, the V gene TRBV5-4; 7 nucleotides line up with TRBD1. The length of the CDR3 is 15 residues. Per germline, CDR1 SGHNT and CDR2 YYREEE (reference sequence). V was clipped by 5 bases and J by 3 bases; unmatched bases: 10. The CDR3 sequence: CASSSAQGSYTEAFF. CDR3 bases: TGTGCCAGCAGTTCAGCACAGGGGTCCTACACTGAAGCTTTCTTT.

The chain recombines TRBV27 with TRBJ2-5; 8 bases match TRBD2. Germline loops: CDR1 MNHEY, CDR2 SMNVEV (reference sequence). Trimming at V came to 5 bases and at J to 2 bases, leaving 13 bases not matched to a gene. This CDR3 has 17 amino acids. This CDR3 is CASSTLRGSGDQETQYF. The DNA of the CDR3 is TGTGCCAGCAGTACCCTCCGGGGTAGCGGGGATCAAGAGACCCAGTACTTC.

The J gene is TRBJ1-5, the V gene TRBV28; D is unresolved. Trimming removed 6 bases at V and 3 bases at J, with 12 bases between. CDR3 size: 14 residues. Per germline, CDR1 MDHEN and CDR2 SYDVKM. This CDR3 reads CASSSDTLNQPQHF. The CDR3 bases are TGTGCCAGCAGCTCCGACACCCTCAATCAGCCCCAGCATTTT.

The chain joins TRBV5-1 to TRBJ2-7; TRBD2 agrees at 7 bases. V lost 0 bases and J lost 7; bases outside the gene matches: 10. The CDR3 loop spans 15 amino acids. Germline lookup yields CDR1 SGHRS and CDR2 YFSETQ. This CDR3 reads CASSLVSGGVLEQYF. CDR3 nucleotides: TGCGCCAGCAGCTTGGTGTCTGGGGGGGTCTTGGAGCAGTACTTC.

The chain is built from TRBV9 and TRBJ2-7; 8 bases align to TRBD1. Germline V gene lookup returns CDR1 SGDLS and CDR2 YYNGEE. V shed 5 bases, J shed 6 bases, and the junction held 10 bases outside the gene matches. The CDR3 extends over 14 amino acids. This CDR3 is CASSEQGGRTEQYF. In DNA, the CDR3 is TGTGCCAGCAGTGAACAGGGGGGAAGGACCGAGCAGTACTTC. The variable domain in full, completed from reference TRBV9 and TRBJ2-7, reads DSGVTQTPKHLITATGQRVTLRCSPRSGDLSVYWYQQSLDQGLQFLIQYYNGEERAKGNILERFSAQQFPDLHSELNLSSLELGDSALYFCASSEQGGRTEQYFGPGTRLTVT.

J is TRBJ2-3 and V is TRBV3-1 (or the pseudogene TRBV3-2); D gene uncertain. The CDR3 contains 13 residues. V lost 2 bases to trimming and J lost 5 bases, with 8 bases between them. Per the germline V gene, CDR1 is LGHDT and CDR2 is YNNKEL (reference sequence). CDR3 in amino acids: CASSQFSGDTQYF. In DNA form, the CDR3 reads TGTGCCAGCAGCCAATTCAGTGGAGATACGCAGTATTTT.

The rearrangement uses TRBV18 and TRBJ1-1; 8 nucleotides match TRBD1. The germline V gene encodes CDR1 KGHSH and CDR2 LQKENI. V dropped 5 bases and J dropped 4; count of bases not matched to a gene: 12. The CDR3 extends over 16 amino acids. The CDR3 nucleotides are TGTGCCAGCTCATCTTCCGGGACAGGATATGGCACTGAAGCTTTCTTT. Translation gives CASSSSGTGYGTEAFF.

As regards this clone: Germline is not matched at one junction end, which may reflect a read error. V and J are TRBV12-5 and TRBJ2-3, with 8 bases fitting TRBD1. CDR3 length equals 14 residues. The germline gives CDR1 LGHNT, CDR2 FRNRAP. The CDR3 spells CASALDRESDTQYF. The DNA for the CDR3 is TGTGCTAGTGCTTTGGACAGGGAGTCAGATACGCAGTATTTT.

The CDR3 spells CASSVSDGREPPTDTQYF. The CDR3 nucleotides are TGTGCCAGCAGCGTCTCCGACGGTCGGGAGCCCCCCACAGATACGCAGTATTTT. The chain couples TRBV9 to TRBJ2-3, with D tentatively TRBD2 (6 bases). Germline CDR1 reads SGDLS; CDR2 reads YYNGEE. There are 18 residues in the CDR3. V was cut by 2 bases and J by 2 bases, with 21 bases left in between.

The V call is TRBV13, the J call TRBJ2-1; 8 bases are shared with TRBD2. The trim removed 5 bases at V and 3 bases at J, leaving 9 bases unmatched. CDR3 size: 16 residues. The germline CDR1 and CDR2 sequences are PRHDT and FYEKMQ (reference sequence). The CDR3 nucleotides read TGTGCCAGCAGCCTACGGGGGGGGACCCTCTACAATGAGCAGTTCTTC. Its protein is CASSLRGGTLYNEQFF.

This clone was recorded only once. The gene calls are TRBV5-8 and TRBJ2-2; 10 positions match TRBD1. V trimming: 4 bases; J trimming: 3 bases; junction bases outside the gene matches: 6. CDR1 and CDR2 (germline): SGHTS, YDEGEE. There are 16 residues in the CDR3. The CDR3 region has the DNA TGTGCCAGCAGCATTAGACAGGGGGCGGACACCGGGGAGCTGTTTTTT. Translated: CASSIRQGADTGELFF.

This chain connects TRBV19 to TRBJ1-5, with TRBD1 matching 12 bases. V gave up 0 bases and J gave up 0 bases; unmatched junction bases: 6. The CDR3 contains 19 residues. Germline V gene data show CDR1 as LNHDA and CDR2 as SQIVND (reference sequence). The CDR3 is CASSIDWGQGANSNQPQHF. The DNA for the CDR3 is TGTGCCAGTAGTATAGATTGGGGACAGGGGGCTAATAGCAATCAGCCCCAGCATTTT.

This chain uses TRBV27 with TRBJ2-7; 8 bases fit TRBD2. The V segment lost 5 bases and the J segment 5 bases; nucleotides outside the gene matches: 8. Germline V lookup: CDR1 MNHEY, CDR2 SMNVEV (reference sequence). This CDR3 contains 14 residues. This chain's CDR3 is CASSPSGSYNEQYF. The CDR3 DNA reads as TGTGCCAGCAGTCCCAGCGGGAGCTACAACGAGCAGTACTTC.

The chain has TRBV27 and TRBJ1-2; D gene ambiguous. CDR3 length equals 14 residues. Germline V gives CDR1 MNHEY, CDR2 SMNVEV (reference sequence). Trimming removed 10 bases from V and 4 bases from J, with 19 bases in between. The CDR3 loop is CAIDKEGSLYGYTF. CDR3 sequence (DNA): TGTGCCATCGATAAGGAGGGATCACTCTATGGCTACACCTTC.

The chain joins TRBV7-9 to TRBJ1-4; D is unclear. This CDR3 is built from 11 residues. Per germline, CDR1 SEHNR and CDR2 FQNEAQ (reference sequence). V lost 5 bases and J lost 8, with 6 bases in between. For the CDR3, the DNA is TGTGCCAGCAGCCCGCAGGAAAAACTGTTTTTT. It yields the protein CASSPQEKLFF.

This chain uses TRBV2 with TRBJ1-2, with 7 positions matching TRBD1. The germline CDR1 and CDR2 sequences are SNHLY and FYNNEI. The length of the CDR3 is 15 residues. Trimming cost V 7 bases and J 5 bases; bases outside gene matches: 13. CDR3 sequence (DNA): TGTGCCAGCACTGGAGAACAGGGGTCTGGGTATGGCTACACCTTC. Its translation is CASTGEQGSGYGYTF.